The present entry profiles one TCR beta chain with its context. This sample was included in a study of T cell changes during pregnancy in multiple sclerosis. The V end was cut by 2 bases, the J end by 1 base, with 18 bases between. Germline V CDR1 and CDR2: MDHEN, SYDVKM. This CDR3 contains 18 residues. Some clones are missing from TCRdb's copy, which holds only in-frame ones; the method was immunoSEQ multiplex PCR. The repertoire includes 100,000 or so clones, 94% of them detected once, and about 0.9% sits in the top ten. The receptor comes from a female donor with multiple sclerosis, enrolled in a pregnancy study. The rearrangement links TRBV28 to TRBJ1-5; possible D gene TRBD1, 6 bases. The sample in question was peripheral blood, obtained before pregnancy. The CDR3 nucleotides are TGTGCCAGCAGTTTAAGGCAGCAGGGGTTGGCAAGCAATCAGCCCCAGCATTTT. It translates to CASSLRQQGLASNQPQHF.